The entry below gives a single T cell receptor (beta chain) sequence along with its context. The CDR3 extends over 16 amino acids. V was shortened by 1 base and J by 5 bases, with 17 bases between the two germline ends. Germline V gene sequence: CDR1 LGHDT, CDR2 YNNKEL (reference sequence). The data stem from a study of blood T cell repertoires in COVID-19. Repertoires were generated with immunoSEQ multiplex PCR, while TCRdb's copy carries only in-frame clones and drops some. The profile covers over 150,000 clones, with about four fifths appearing a single time and 11% to 15% taken by the ten largest.

This clonotype was obtained from a man between 18 and 29 years old with active or convalescent COVID-19. Sequenced material: peripheral blood. The chain joins TRBV3-1 (or the pseudogene TRBV3-2) to TRBJ2-5, with D possibly matching TRBD2 (6 bases). CDR3 DNA: TGTGCCAGCAGCCAAGTTGTTAGCGGAGGCCCCGAGACCCAGTACTTC. Translating gives CASSQVVSGGPETQYF.